The 8 T cell receptor beta chains presented below share a single source sample, sequenced in a study of shared clonotypes between healthy human individuals. Generated by immunoSEQ multiplex PCR, the TCRdb table keeps only in-frame clones and is missing some. This table holds 2 million to 3 million clones, approximately 93% found once. Sequences were obtained from naive CD4+ T cells from PBMCs. Subset defined: CD45RA+ positively selected. The source of these receptors is a man aged 18 to 35 in good health. Some clones in this sample may be carry-over from other donors' samples.

The chain is built from TRBV14 and TRBJ2-5, with TRBD2 matching over 9 bases. CDR3 size: 16 residues. J was trimmed by 2 bases and V by 0 bases; bases with no gene match: 4. CDR1 and CDR2 (germline): SGHDN, FVKESK. This CDR3 is CASSQERTSAQETQYF. The CDR3 DNA is TGTGCCAGCAGCCAAGAAAGGACTAGCGCGCAAGAGACCCAGTACTTC.

This chain joins TRBV28 and TRBJ2-3, with TRBD1 matching 10 bases. V lost 3 bases to trimming and J lost 3 bases; unmatched junction nucleotides: 6. CDR3 length: 16 amino acids. Germline V CDR1 and CDR2: MDHEN, SYDVKM. The CDR3 reads CASSFGQGVRTDTQYF. CDR3 DNA: TGTGCCAGCAGTTTCGGACAGGGGGTAAGGACAGATACGCAGTATTTT.

The J gene is TRBJ1-5, the V gene TRBV27, with D perhaps TRBD1 (5 bases). Germline assignment: CDR1 MNHEY and CDR2 SMNVEV (reference sequence). Trimming left V 4 bases short and J 6 bases short, with 13 bases between. CDR3 length: 14 amino acids. The chain's CDR3 is CASSSRPRVQPQHF. The CDR3 DNA is TGTGCCAGCAGTTCCCGACCCAGGGTTCAGCCCCAGCATTTT.

The rearrangement uses TRBV13 and TRBJ1-3, with no clear D. Trimming left V 2 bases short and J 4 bases short, with 9 bases between. Looked up from germline, CDR1 is PRHDT and CDR2 is FYEKMQ (reference sequence). The CDR3 is 14 amino acids. CDR3 DNA sequence: TGTGCCAGCAGCTTAACGGGAGGGGGAAACACCATATATTTT. It codes for CASSLTGGGNTIYF.

V is TRBV15 and J is TRBJ2-7, with TRBD2 matching over 8 bases. Per the germline V gene, CDR1 is LNHNV and CDR2 is YYDKDF (reference sequence). The CDR3 sequence is 14 residues long. V shed 8 bases and J 6 bases; nucleotides not matched to a gene: 12. This CDR3 reads CATVVAGMKGEQYF. The DNA of the CDR3 is TGTGCCACCGTGGTAGCGGGAATGAAAGGCGAGCAGTACTTC. The complete variable domain, with remaining parts taken from reference TRBV15 and TRBJ2-7, reads DAMVIQNPRYQVTQFGKPVTLSCSQTLNHNVMYWYQQKSSQAPKLLFHYYDKDFNNEADTPDNFQSRRPNTSFCFLDIRSPGLGDTAMYLCATVVAGMKGEQYFGPGTRLTVT.

The J gene is TRBJ2-7, the V gene TRBV9, with 8 nucleotides matching TRBD1. Germline trimming cut 3 bases from V and 3 bases from J; bases unmatched to any gene: 8. The CDR3 has 15 amino acids. Germline V gene lookup returns CDR1 SGDLS and CDR2 YYNGEE. The CDR3 is CASSAGQGSLYEQYF. Here the CDR3 DNA reads TGTGCCAGCAGCGCCGGACAGGGTTCCCTCTACGAGCAGTACTTC.

The genes are TRBV28 and TRBJ1-4, with D uncertain. This CDR3 has 15 amino acids. With 3 bases removed from V and 0 bases from J, the gap between germline ends came to 8 bases. Germline CDR1 is MDHEN and CDR2 is SYDVKM. The DNA for the CDR3 is TGTGCCAGCAGTTTCGTGGGATCAACTAATGAAAAACTGTTTTTT. The encoded protein is CASSFVGSTNEKLFF.

This chain connects TRBV18 to TRBJ2-4, with 9 nucleotides matching TRBD1. The CDR3 is made up of 18 amino acids. Germline-derived CDR1 and CDR2 are KGHSH and LQKENI. V lost 3 bases, J lost 0 bases, and 9 bases stayed unmatched. The CDR3 DNA is TGTGCCAGCTCACCCTTATCTGGACAGGGGCTAGCCAAAAACATTCAGTACTTC. Translating gives CASSPLSGQGLAKNIQYF.